These 29 T cell receptor beta chains share one sample of origin, sequenced in a study of blood T cell repertoires in COVID-19. The assay was immunoSEQ multiplex PCR, and TCRdb's table has in-frame clones only and misses some. The sample includes around 290,000 clones, around 86% seen only once; the top ten take approximately 2.6%. Sequenced sample: PBMCs or T cells enriched from blood (not recorded which). These receptors were obtained from a woman under 30 who had recovered from COVID-19.

This chain joins TRBV4-1 and TRBJ1-4; the match to TRBD1 covers 9 bases. The germline gives CDR1 MGHRA, CDR2 YSYEKL. CDR3 length: 15 residues. V gave up 0 bases and J gave up 8 bases; unmatched junction bases: 4. CDR3 DNA: TGCGCCAGCAGCCAAGATGGACAGGGGTGGGAAAAACTGTTTTTT. It yields the protein CASSQDGQGWEKLFF.

V gene TRBV12-3 or TRBV12-4 combines with J gene TRBJ2-3; no clear D gene. V lost 4 bases and J 3 bases, leaving 5 bases between the germline ends. CDR3 size: 12 residues. CDR3 DNA: TGTGCCAGCAGTTCCGTGACAGATACGCAGTATTTT. Amino acid sequence: CASSSVTDTQYF.

The chain recombines TRBV18 with TRBJ2-5; tentatively, D is TRBD2 (6 bases). The V end lost 3 bases, the J end lost 4 bases, and 9 bases lay between the germline ends. Germline V gives CDR1 KGHSH, CDR2 LQKENI. The CDR3 runs to 13 residues. CDR3 nucleotides: TGTGCCAGCTCACCGACTAGTTCAGAGACCCAGTACTTC. This sequence encodes CASSPTSSETQYF.

The chain employs TRBV7-7 and TRBJ2-3, with 14 positions matching TRBD2. The CDR3 is 18 residues long. CDR1 and CDR2 from the germline V gene are SSHAT and FNYEAQ (reference sequence). V trimming: 5 bases; J trimming: 4 bases; junction bases outside the gene matches: 11. The CDR3 nucleotides read TGTGCCAGCAGCGTGGGACTAGCGGGAGTTAAGCGCGCAGATACGCAGTATTTT. Translated, it gives CASSVGLAGVKRADTQYF.

The V and J genes are TRBV6-2 or TRBV6-3 and TRBJ2-1, with 12 bases that match TRBD1. This CDR3 is 19 amino acids long. From germline, CDR1 is MNHEY and CDR2 SVGEGT. With 4 bases clipped from V and 0 bases from J, the junction kept 10 bases outside the gene matches. The CDR3 bases are TGTGCCAGCAGTTCCCCGGGACAGGGGGCTCTAAGCTCCTACAATGAGCAGTTCTTC. This encodes CASSSPGQGALSSYNEQFF.

This chain connects TRBV7-9 to TRBJ1-1; TRBD1 is a possible D gene (6 bases). The CDR3 consists of 14 residues. The germline V gene encodes CDR1 SEHNR and CDR2 FQNEAQ (reference sequence). V was trimmed by 5 bases and J by 0 bases, leaving 10 bases between them. The CDR3 sequence is CASSRGGLNTEAFF. The CDR3 bases are TGTGCCAGCAGCCGCGGGGGGCTGAACACTGAAGCTTTCTTT.

The J gene is TRBJ2-3, the V gene TRBV7-3; the D gene is possibly TRBD2 (6 bases). Germline assignment: CDR1 SGHTA and CDR2 FQGTGA. V gave up 3 bases and J gave up 0 bases, with 28 bases separating them. This CDR3 is built from 21 residues. In nucleotides, the CDR3 is TGTGCCAGCAGCTTGGGGGGTTGGCGGAGTAACGAGGGTATTAGCACAGATACGCAGTATTTT. It is translated as CASSLGGWRSNEGISTDTQYF.

This clone showed up just once. The rearrangement joins TRBV7-8 to TRBJ2-5; 7 bases are shared with TRBD2. The germline V gene has CDR1 SGHVS and CDR2 FQNEAQ. This CDR3 has 14 residues. The V gene end was trimmed by 5 bases and the J gene end by 2 bases; junction bases not matched to a gene: 5. In nucleotides, the CDR3 is TGTGCCAGCAGCCCCCTCGGGGGGCAAGAGACCCAGTACTTC. As protein: CASSPLGGQETQYF. The full variable domain, in which reference TRBV7-8 and TRBJ2-5 provide the parts outside the CDR3, is GAGVSQSPRYKVAKRGQDVALRCDPISGHVSLFWYQQALGQGPEFLTYFQNEAQLDKSGLPSDRFFAERPEGSVSTLKIQRTQQEDSAVYLCASSPLGGQETQYFGPGTRLLVL.

This chain uses TRBV29-1 with TRBJ2-5, with 13 bases matching TRBD2. This CDR3 region has 15 residues. CDR1 is SQVTM, CDR2 ANQGSEA, per germline. Trimming took 7 bases from V and 4 from J; bases not matched to a gene: 9. The CDR3 region is CSAGPGLAGVETQYF. As DNA, the CDR3 is TGCAGCGCGGGCCCTGGACTAGCGGGAGTAGAGACCCAGTACTTC.

The V and J genes are TRBV6-2 or TRBV6-3 and TRBJ1-1; D gene ambiguous. Trimming removed 1 base from V and 11 bases from J, with 11 bases in between. The CDR3 length is 12 residues. The germline V gene has CDR1 MNHEY and CDR2 SVGEGT. Here the CDR3 reads CASSYYEGRAFF. CDR3 nucleotide sequence: TGTGCCAGCAGTTACTATGAAGGGAGGGCTTTCTTT.

The gene calls are TRBV3-1 (or the pseudogene TRBV3-2) and TRBJ1-5, with D hard to call. Germline V gene data show CDR1 as LGHDT and CDR2 as YNNKEL (reference sequence). The V and J ends lost 3 bases and 2 bases respectively, with 11 bases between them. CDR3 length: 15 residues. CDR3 region: CASSQGGSGNQPQHF. The CDR3, as DNA: TGTGCCAGCAGCCAGGGCGGGAGCGGCAATCAGCCCCAGCATTTT.

The gene calls are TRBV5-1 and TRBJ2-6, with 7 bases that match TRBD1. Unmatched junction bases numbered 10, after V lost 2 bases and J lost 2 bases. Germline values: CDR1 SGHRS, CDR2 YFSETQ. This CDR3 has 18 amino acids. CDR3 sequence (DNA): TGCGCCAGCAGCTTTGGAATTGACAGGGCGACTGGGGCCAACGTCCTGACTTTC. This codes for CASSFGIDRATGANVLTF.

The chain recombines TRBV11-1 with TRBJ2-3, with 8 positions matching TRBD2. Germline V gene lookup returns CDR1 SGHAT and CDR2 FQDESV (reference sequence). The CDR3 length is 16 residues. The J segment lost 1 base and the V segment lost 2 bases, leaving 5 bases of the junction unmatched. The CDR3 sequence is CASSLWLTSGTDTQYF. Here the CDR3 DNA reads TGTGCCAGCAGCTTATGGCTGACTAGCGGCACAGATACGCAGTATTTT.

V and J are TRBV2 and TRBJ2-7, with 10 bases identical to TRBD1. Germline V gene sequence: CDR1 SNHLY, CDR2 FYNNEI. The CDR3 has 14 amino acids. The trim removed 6 bases at V and 6 bases at J, leaving 8 bases unmatched. The CDR3 sequence: CASRAGTGASEQYF. Written as DNA, the CDR3 is TGTGCCAGCAGAGCCGGGACAGGGGCGAGCGAGCAGTACTTC. The full variable domain, with the rest looked up from reference TRBV2 and TRBJ2-7, is EPEVTQTPSHQVTQMGQEVILRCVPISNHLYFYWYRQILGQKVEFLVSFYNNEISEKSEIFDDQFSVERPDGSNFTLKIRSTKLEDSAMYFCASRAGTGASEQYFGPGTRLTVT.

CDR3 DNA sequence: TGTGCCAGCGGAACCTCAGGGGCTCAGCCCCAGCATTTT. Protein product: CASGTSGAQPQHF. The rearrangement joins TRBV6-5 to TRBJ1-5, with D possibly matching TRBD1 (6 bases). V was shortened by 8 bases and J by 6 bases, with 14 bases between the two germline ends. This CDR3 contains 13 residues. Germline V gene sequence: CDR1 MNHEY, CDR2 SVGAGI.

The chain combines TRBV9 with TRBJ2-5, with 8 bases fitting TRBD1. Germline V gene data show CDR1 as SGDLS and CDR2 as YYNGEE. V lost 4 bases and J lost 3; bases outside the gene matches: 5. The CDR3 has 14 residues. CDR3 coding DNA: TGTGCCAGCAGCTCCGGACAGGGTGAAGAGACCCAGTACTTC. Its translation: CASSSGQGEETQYF. Full variable domain (remainder filled in from reference TRBV9 and TRBJ2-5): DSGVTQTPKHLITATGQRVTLRCSPRSGDLSVYWYQQSLDQGLQFLIQYYNGEERAKGNILERFSAQQFPDLHSELNLSSLELGDSALYFCASSSGQGEETQYFGPGTRLLVL.

This chain uses TRBV25-1 with TRBJ2-7, with D possibly TRBD1 on 6 matching bases. The V gene's germline CDR1 is MGHDK and CDR2 SYGVNS. The CDR3 consists of 14 residues. V was cut by 3 bases and J by 2 bases, with 11 bases left in between. The CDR3, as DNA: TGTGCCAGCAGTGAGCCCGACAGGCCCTACGAGCAGTACTTC. Its translation: CASSEPDRPYEQYF.

This clone has a handful of counts. The V and J genes are TRBV19 and TRBJ1-6, with 7 bases lining up with TRBD1. Trimming removed 6 bases from V and 6 bases from J; junction bases left unmatched: 14. The CDR3 runs 17 residues. CDR1 is LNHDA, CDR2 SQIVND, per germline (reference sequence). The CDR3 reads CASSQSGGGRGNSPLHF. As DNA, the CDR3 is TGTGCCAGTAGCCAATCTGGAGGGGGCAGGGGTAATTCACCCCTCCACTTT.

The chain is built from TRBV28 and TRBJ1-5, with unresolved D. The CDR3 length is 16 residues. CDR1 is MDHEN, CDR2 SYDVKM, per germline. Trimming pared 4 bases from V and 3 bases from J, leaving 16 bases between. CDR3 nucleotides: TGTGCCAGCAGTTCTAGGAGGGCCCTAACCAATCAGCCCCAGCATTTT. Protein: CASSSRRALTNQPQHF. The whole variable domain, remainder taken from reference TRBV28 and TRBJ1-5, is DVKVTQSSRYLVKRTGEKVFLECVQDMDHENMFWYRQDPGLGLRLIYFSYDVKMKEKGDIPEGYSVSREKKERFSLILESASTNQTSMYLCASSSRRALTNQPQHFGDGTRLSIL.

The CDR3 sequence: CASSQGVRGETQYF. The CDR3 bases are TGCGCCAGCAGCCAAGGTGTCAGGGGTGAGACCCAGTACTTC. The chain uses TRBV4-3 and TRBJ2-5; a weak D match, TRBD1 (6 bases). This CDR3 is 14 amino acids long. The ends were cut back, 1 base at V and 5 bases at J, with 11 bases in the middle. Looked up from germline, CDR1 is LGHNA and CDR2 is YSLEER.

This clone has a handful of counts. The V and J genes are TRBV7-2 and TRBJ1-6; 11 bases line up with TRBD1. V dropped 5 bases and J dropped 9; count of bases not matched to a gene: 9. This CDR3 region has 16 residues. Germline V gene data show CDR1 as SGHTA and CDR2 as FQGNSA. CDR3 in DNA: TGTGCCAGCAGCCGTGGTTTGGGACAGGGGGTTTCACCCCTCCACTTT. Protein: CASSRGLGQGVSPLHF.

V is TRBV7-2 and J is TRBJ2-7; 9 bases map to TRBD2. The CDR3 is 16 residues long. The trim removed 6 bases at V and 2 bases at J, leaving 11 bases unmatched. In germline, CDR1 is SGHTA, CDR2 FQGNSA. The DNA of the CDR3 is TGTGCCAGCAGGAAAATAGCGGGAGTAAGGACCTACGAGCAGTACTTC. This translates into CASRKIAGVRTYEQYF. The variable domain in full, with the rest retrieved from reference TRBV7-2 and TRBJ2-7, is GAGVSQSPSNKVTEKGKDVELRCDPISGHTALYWYRQSLGQGLEFLIYFQGNSAPDKSGLPSDRFSAERTGGSVSTLTIQRTQQEDSAVYLCASRKIAGVRTYEQYFGPGTRLTVT.

The CDR3 loop is CASSSAAGGGITDTQYF. As DNA, the CDR3 is TGCGCCAGCAGTTCCGCCGCGGGTGGCGGGATTACAGATACGCAGTATTTT. V usage is TRBV5-1 and J usage is TRBJ2-3; D is perhaps TRBD2 (6 bases). This CDR3 spans 17 amino acids. Germline CDR1 SGHRS, CDR2 YFSETQ. Trimming left V 5 bases short and J 3 bases short, with 22 bases between.

V and J are TRBV18 and TRBJ2-7; 9 nucleotides agree with TRBD2. Trimming removed 2 bases from V and 3 bases from J; junction bases left unmatched: 5. Germline CDR1 is KGHSH and CDR2 is LQKENI. This CDR3 contains 15 residues. This CDR3 is CASSPELAGVYEQYF. In DNA form, the CDR3 reads TGTGCCAGCTCACCAGAGTTAGCGGGAGTCTACGAGCAGTACTTC.

The J gene is TRBJ2-7, the V gene TRBV4-1; 7 bases are shared with TRBD2. Unmatched junction bases numbered 17, after V lost 0 bases and J lost 6 bases. Germline CDR1 is MGHRA and CDR2 is YSYEKL. This CDR3 is 18 amino acids long. Written as DNA, the CDR3 is TGCGCCAGCAGCCAAGATTTGGGGTGGGGGGGAGTCCCCTTCGAGCAGTACTTC. It is translated as CASSQDLGWGGVPFEQYF.

This chain uses TRBV7-9 with TRBJ2-2; D ambiguous. This CDR3 spans 11 amino acids. The V gene's germline CDR1 is SEHNR and CDR2 FQNEAQ (reference sequence). Trimming took off 8 bases at V and 3 bases at J, with 4 bases between the two ends. The CDR3 loop reads CASRDTGELFF. DNA of the CDR3: TGTGCCAGCCGAGACACCGGGGAGCTGTTTTTT.

The chain links TRBV5-8 to TRBJ2-7, with TRBD1 identical over 8 bases. The V segment lost 4 bases and the J segment 4 bases; nucleotides outside the gene matches: 13. Per germline, CDR1 SGHTS and CDR2 YDEGEE. This CDR3 region has 16 residues. In DNA form, the CDR3 reads TGTGCCAGCAGCCGGCCTTCCCAGGGGGCGAGTTACGAGCAGTACTTC. This translates into CASSRPSQGASYEQYF.

J is TRBJ1-3 and V is TRBV19; weak D call: TRBD1 (6 bases). CDR3 length equals 16 residues. Per germline, CDR1 LNHDA and CDR2 SQIVND (reference sequence). Between the trimmed V and J ends, which lost 3 bases and 3 bases, there was a span of 15 bases. CDR3 in DNA: TGTGCCAGTAGTATTGAGGCAGGGGCGAGTGGAAACACCATATATTTT. Its translation is CASSIEAGASGNTIYF.

This chain connects TRBV19 to TRBJ2-1; 8 nucleotides match TRBD2. With V trimmed by 5 bases and J by 7 bases, 10 bases remained unmatched. CDR1 is LNHDA, CDR2 SQIVND, per germline (reference sequence). The CDR3 is 15 residues long. CDR3 region: CASSSYGRAINEQFF. The CDR3 DNA follows: TGTGCCAGTAGTTCATACGGGAGGGCCATAAATGAGCAGTTCTTC.